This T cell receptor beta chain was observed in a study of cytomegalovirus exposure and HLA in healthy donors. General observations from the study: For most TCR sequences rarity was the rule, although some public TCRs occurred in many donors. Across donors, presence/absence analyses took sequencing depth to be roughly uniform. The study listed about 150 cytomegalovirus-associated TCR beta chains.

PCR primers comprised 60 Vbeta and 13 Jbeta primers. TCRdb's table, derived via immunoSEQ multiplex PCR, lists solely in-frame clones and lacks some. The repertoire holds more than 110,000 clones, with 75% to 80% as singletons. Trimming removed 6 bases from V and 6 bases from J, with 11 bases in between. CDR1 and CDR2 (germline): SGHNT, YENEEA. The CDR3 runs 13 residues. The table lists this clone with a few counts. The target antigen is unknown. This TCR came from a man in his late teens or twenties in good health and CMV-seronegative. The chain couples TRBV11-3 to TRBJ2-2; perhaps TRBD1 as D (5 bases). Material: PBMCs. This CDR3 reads CASRFQGAGELFF. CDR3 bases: TGTGCCAGCAGATTCCAGGGTGCCGGGGAGCTGTTTTTT.